Listed below are T cell receptor beta chains from one sample, sequenced in a study of sequential checkpoint blockade in melanoma. Clones were sequenced by immunoSEQ multiplex PCR, and TCRdb holds only the in-frame ones, with some missing. Of 2,000 to 2,500 clones listed, roughly a sixth are singletons. Sequenced here: tumor tissue (inferred from file names), sampled from a patient given nivolumab and ipilimumab in sequence. These receptors all stem from a human donor with melanoma. Each CDR3 is given with its conserved first and last residue. The D gene is left open where the match is weak. A row's size may be missing; if present it is once, few, many or a size class.

abundance | d_gene | j_gene | v_gene | CDR3aa | CDR3nt
few | TRBD1 | TRBJ1-1 | TRBV19 | CASRAAGGPLGVLNTEAFF | TGTGCCAGTAGGGCGGCAGGGGGCCCCCTCGGCGTCCTGAACACTGAAGCTTTCTTT
- | TRBD1 | TRBJ2-7 | TRBV19 | CASSMGQAFVYEQYF | TGTGCCAGTAGTATGGGACAGGCTTTCGTCTACGAGCAGTACTTC
- | - | TRBJ1-1 | TRBV19 | CASSITSRGTEAFF | TGTGCCAGTAGTATCACTTCCCGGGGCACTGAAGCTTTCTTT
few | - | TRBJ2-3 | TRBV23-1 | CASSFGGGDTQYF | TGCGCCAGCAGCTTTGGGGGAGGAGATACGCAGTATTTT
few | TRBD1 | TRBJ2-5 | TRBV6-8 | CASSSQTGVETQYF | TGTGCCAGCAGTTCCCAGACAGGGGTAGAGACCCAGTACTTC
- | - | TRBJ2-1 | TRBV19 | CASRGVGSEQFF | TGTGCCAGTCGTGGCGTGGGCAGCGAGCAGTTCTTC
- | TRBD1 | TRBJ1-2 | TRBV6-8 | CASRDRGEGYTF | TGTGCCAGCAGGGACAGGGGAGAAGGCTACACCTTC
medium-sized | - | TRBJ1-4 | TRBV19 | CASSKGILDEKLFF | TGTGCCAGTAGTAAGGGGATTTTAGATGAAAAACTGTTTTTT
few | TRBD1 | TRBJ2-3 | TRBV5-1 | CASSLGTGGVTDTQYF | TGCGCCAGCAGCCTGGGGACAGGGGGAGTTACAGATACGCAGTATTTT
few | TRBD1 | TRBJ2-1 | TRBV6-8 | CASSWQGAYNEQFF | TGTGCCAGCAGTTGGCAGGGGGCTTATAATGAGCAGTTCTTC
once | TRBD2 | TRBJ2-3 | TRBV5-1 | CASSLASSGGASDTQYF | TGCGCCAGCAGCTTGGCATCTAGCGGGGGGGCATCAGATACGCAGTATTTT
- | - | TRBJ1-1 | TRBV29-1 | CSVTGAGGTEAFF | TGCAGCGTCACAGGAGCGGGAGGCACTGAAGCTTTCTTT
medium-sized | - | TRBJ1-1 | TRBV11-3 | CASSLDGRWTEAFF | TGTGCCAGCAGCTTAGACGGTCGGTGGACTGAAGCTTTCTTT
- | - | TRBJ2-2 | TRBV6-8 | CASSYSYGIGPTGELFF | TGTGCCAGCAGTTACTCGTACGGGATCGGACCCACCGGGGAGCTGTTTTTT
few | - | TRBJ2-1 | TRBV6-8 | CASSTIGDEQFF | TGTGCCAGCAGCACCATTGGGGATGAGCAGTTCTTC
medium-sized | - | TRBJ2-3 | TRBV11-3 | CASSRGSWLSTDTQYF | TGTGCCAGCAGCCGGGGGAGCTGGTTAAGCACAGATACGCAGTATTTT
many | TRBD2 | TRBJ2-7 | TRBV11-3 | CASSLELASDEQYF | TGTGCCAGCAGCTTAGAACTAGCGTCAGACGAGCAGTACTTC
- | - | TRBJ1-2 | TRBV29-1 | CSVSAYPDGYTF | TGCAGCGTTTCGGCCTACCCGGACGGCTACACCTTC
medium-sized | - | TRBJ2-1 | TRBV11-3 | CASTSIGIANNEQFF | TGTGCCAGCACCTCCATAGGGATTGCCAACAATGAGCAGTTCTTC
- | TRBD1 | TRBJ1-5 | TRBV18 | CASSPTGGRNQPQHF | TGTGCCAGCTCACCCACAGGGGGCAGAAATCAGCCCCAGCATTTT
- | - | TRBJ1-2 | TRBV18 | CASSPPAGLGYTF | TGTGCCAGCTCACCACCGGCAGGGTTGGGCTACACCTTC
few | TRBD1 | TRBJ2-5 | TRBV11-3 | CASSARPGTGKETQYF | TGTGCCAGCAGCGCCCGTCCCGGGACAGGGAAAGAGACCCAGTACTTC
many | - | TRBJ2-1 | TRBV11-3 | CASSLEPGRSYNEQFF | TGTGCCAGCAGCTTAGAACCAGGGAGGTCCTACAATGAGCAGTTCTTC
many | - | TRBJ1-2 | TRBV9 | CASSPSPRQSGYGYTF | TGTGCCAGCAGCCCTAGCCCCAGACAGTCAGGGTATGGCTACACCTTC
few | - | TRBJ2-2 | TRBV19 | CASLPWGFDTGELFF | TGTGCCAGCCTCCCTTGGGGTTTCGACACCGGGGAGCTGTTTTTT
- | TRBD1 | TRBJ2-1 | TRBV19 | CASSIGRGRTGENNEQFF | TGTGCCAGTAGTATAGGCCGGGGTCGGACAGGCGAGAACAATGAGCAGTTCTTC
few | - | TRBJ2-1 | TRBV12-1 | CASSAENDNEQFF | TGTGCCAGCAGCGCCGAGAACGACAATGAGCAGTTCTTC
- | - | TRBJ1-1 | TRBV14 | CASSHRGLGTEAFF | TGTGCCAGCAGCCATCGGGGTTTGGGGACTGAAGCTTTCTTT
many | - | TRBJ2-4 | TRBV11-3 | CASRQYGVSGAGDFIQYF | TGTGCCAGCAGACAGTACGGCGTATCGGGGGCGGGTGACTTCATTCAGTACTTC
- | - | TRBJ2-1 | TRBV10-2 | CASTQGYNEQFF | TGCGCCAGCACCCAGGGTTACAATGAGCAGTTCTTC
many | TRBD2 | TRBJ2-3 | TRBV11-3 | CASSFSGGLTDTQYF | TGTGCCAGCAGCTTTAGCGGGGGTTTGACAGATACGCAGTATTTT
few | TRBD1 | TRBJ1-2 | TRBV5-1 | CASSLVQGATYGYTF | TGCGCCAGCAGCTTGGTACAGGGGGCGACCTATGGCTACACCTTC
many | - | TRBJ2-4 | TRBV9 | CASSEAGRFSGNIQYF | TGTGCCAGCAGTGAAGCGGGTCGCTTCTCGGGAAACATTCAGTACTTC
- | TRBD2 | TRBJ2-3 | TRBV6-8 | CASSARRGGTDTQYF | TGTGCCAGCAGTGCGCGGCGGGGGGGCACAGATACGCAGTATTTT
many | - | TRBJ1-2 | TRBV11-3 | CASSSAVVNYGYTF | TGTGCCAGCAGCTCGGCGGTAGTAAACTATGGCTACACCTTC
- | - | TRBJ2-1 | TRBV5-1 | CASSLGVVGNEQFF | TGCGCCAGCAGCTTGGGAGTTGTGGGCAATGAGCAGTTCTTC
medium-sized | TRBD1 | TRBJ1-1 | TRBV6-8 | CASRKDRDAEAFF | TGTGCCAGCAGAAAGGACAGGGACGCTGAAGCTTTCTTT
few | - | TRBJ2-7 | TRBV6-8 | CASRSGGTGYEQYF | TGTGCCAGCAGGTCCGGGGGGACAGGATACGAGCAGTACTTC
many | - | TRBJ2-5 | TRBV11-3 | CASSFTGLSQETQYF | TGTGCCAGCAGCTTTACCGGACTATCTCAAGAGACCCAGTACTTC
many | - | TRBJ1-2 | TRBV11-3 | CASSLQGDRIYGYTF | TGTGCCAGCAGCCTGCAAGGGGACCGTATATATGGCTACACCTTC
medium-sized | TRBD1 | TRBJ2-2 | TRBV11-3 | CASSLVTGDIGELFF | TGTGCCAGCAGCTTAGTAACAGGGGATATCGGGGAGCTGTTTTTT
few | - | TRBJ2-1 | TRBV6-8 | CASSQSRGYNEQFF | TGTGCCAGCAGTCAGAGTCGTGGCTACAATGAGCAGTTCTTC